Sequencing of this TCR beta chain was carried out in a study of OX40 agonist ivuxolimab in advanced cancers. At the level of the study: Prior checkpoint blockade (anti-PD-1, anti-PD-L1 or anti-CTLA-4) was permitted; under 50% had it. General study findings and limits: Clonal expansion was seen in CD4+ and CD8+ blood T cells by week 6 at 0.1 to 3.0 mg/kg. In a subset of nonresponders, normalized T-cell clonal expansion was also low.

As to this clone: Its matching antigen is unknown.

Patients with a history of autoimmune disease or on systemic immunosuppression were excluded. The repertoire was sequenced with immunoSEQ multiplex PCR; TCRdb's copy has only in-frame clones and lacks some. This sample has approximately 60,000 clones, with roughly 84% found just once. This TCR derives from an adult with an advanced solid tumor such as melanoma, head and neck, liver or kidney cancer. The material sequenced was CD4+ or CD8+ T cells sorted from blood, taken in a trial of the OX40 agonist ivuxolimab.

The CDR3 nucleotides read TGTGCCAGCAGAGCCACAGGGTTCACTGAAGCTTTCTTT. Its translation is CASRATGFTEAFF. V is TRBV6-1 and J is TRBJ1-1, with D maybe TRBD1 (6 bases). Trimming left V 6 bases short and J 4 bases short, with 12 bases between. Per the germline V gene, CDR1 is MNHNS and CDR2 is SASEGT. The CDR3 has 13 amino acids.